Shown below are 15 T cell receptor beta chains from a single sample sequenced in a study of blood T cell repertoires in COVID-19. Some clones are missing from TCRdb's copy, which holds only in-frame ones; the method was immunoSEQ multiplex PCR. The sample yields 300,000 to 350,000 clones, more than 90% seen once. The specimen sequenced was PBMCs or T cells enriched from blood (not recorded which). Source of these receptors: a woman in her 30s who had been exposed to COVID-19.

The J gene is TRBJ2-3, the V gene TRBV6-1; 8 bases fit TRBD2. The CDR3 runs to 14 residues. Germline CDR1 and CDR2: MNHNS and SASEGT. Germline trimming cut 1 base from V and 4 bases from J; bases unmatched to any gene: 1. In nucleotides, the CDR3 is TGTGCCAGCAGTGAAGGACTAGCGTCAGATACGCAGTATTTT. As protein: CASSEGLASDTQYF.

The chain joins TRBV11-3 to TRBJ2-5; TRBD2 agrees at 15 bases. Germline CDR1 is SGHNT and CDR2 is YENEEA. V was clipped by 5 bases and J by 5 bases; unmatched bases: 9. The CDR3 has 17 amino acids. This CDR3 reads CASSPGLAGGRWETQYF. The CDR3 DNA reads TGTGCCAGCAGCCCGGGACTAGCGGGGGGCCGGTGGGAGACCCAGTACTTC.

This clone was seen a handful of times. This chain links TRBV29-1 with TRBJ1-5; the D gene is possibly TRBD1 (5 bases). Trimming removed 4 bases at V and 9 bases at J, with 13 bases between. CDR1 SQVTM and CDR2 ANQGSEA come from the germline V gene. The CDR3 sequence is 12 residues long. The CDR3: CSVVELQGPQHF. The CDR3 DNA reads TGCAGCGTTGTGGAACTCCAGGGGCCCCAGCATTTT. The variable domain in full, with the rest retrieved from reference TRBV29-1 and TRBJ1-5, is SAVISQKPSRDICQRGTSLTIQCQVDSQVTMMFWYRQQPGQSLTLIATANQGSEATYESGFVIDKFPISRPNLTFSTLTVSNMSPEDSSIYLCSVVELQGPQHFGDGTRLSIL.

This chain uses TRBV19 with TRBJ1-6; the match to TRBD1 covers 10 bases. J gave up 7 bases and V 7 bases, and 10 bases lay outside the gene matches. The germline V gene has CDR1 LNHDA and CDR2 SQIVND (reference sequence). This CDR3 has 16 residues. DNA of the CDR3: TGTGCCAGTACCTTAAGTCCGGGACAGGGGAATTCACCCCTCCACTTT. Protein sequence: CASTLSPGQGNSPLHF.

The rearrangement links TRBV5-8 to TRBJ2-6; 7 nucleotides line up with TRBD1. The J segment lost 4 bases and the V segment lost 4 bases, leaving 5 bases of the junction unmatched. The CDR3 runs to 15 residues. The germline CDR1 and CDR2 sequences are SGHTS and YDEGEE. This CDR3 reads CASSIRGSGANVLTF. As DNA, the CDR3 is TGTGCCAGCAGCATCAGGGGGTCCGGGGCCAACGTCCTGACTTTC.

The rearrangement uses TRBV18 and TRBJ1-1, with no clear D. The CDR3 spans 12 residues. The germline V gene encodes CDR1 KGHSH and CDR2 LQKENI. Trimming shortened V by 2 bases and J by 6 bases, and 7 bases separated the two germline ends. Here the CDR3 DNA reads TGTGCCAGCTCACCAAGAACTTCTGAAGCTTTCTTT. Translated: CASSPRTSEAFF.

V gene TRBV7-9 combines with J gene TRBJ1-2; 10 bases match TRBD1. The CDR3 runs 14 residues. Per germline, CDR1 SEHNR and CDR2 FQNEAQ (reference sequence). The J segment lost 7 bases and the V segment lost 1 base, leaving 3 bases of the junction unmatched. Here the CDR3 DNA reads TGTGCCAGCAGCTTAGTGGGACAGGGGCTTGGCTACACCTTC. This encodes CASSLVGQGLGYTF.

The chain couples TRBV18 to TRBJ1-1; D gene ambiguous. V lost 1 base, J lost 6 bases, and 9 bases lay in between. CDR3 length equals 13 residues. Germline loops: CDR1 KGHSH, CDR2 LQKENI. As DNA, the CDR3 is TGTGCCAGCTCACCACAGGGTAGCGCTGAAGCTTTCTTT. Its translation: CASSPQGSAEAFF. The full variable domain, with the rest looked up from reference TRBV18 and TRBJ1-1, is NAGVMQNPRHLVRRRGQEARLRCSPMKGHSHVYWYRQLPEEGLKFMVYLQKENIIDESGMPKERFSAEFPKEGPSILRIQQVVRGDSAAYFCASSPQGSAEAFFGQGTRLTVV.

This clone came up a few times. CDR3 sequence reads: CASSATINSGTQYF. Here the CDR3 DNA reads TGTGCCAGCAGTGCTACGATCAACTCGGGGACCCAGTACTTC. This sequence joins TRBV6-4 and TRBJ2-5; the D is unclear. V was trimmed by 4 bases and J by 7 bases, leaving 16 bases between them. The CDR3 contains 14 residues. Germline V gene lookup returns CDR1 MRHNA and CDR2 SNTAGT.

CDR3 loop: CASLTKPTGVVEETQYF. CDR3 bases: TGTGCCAGCCTTACTAAGCCGACAGGGGTTGTCGAAGAGACCCAGTACTTC. The chain recombines TRBV27 with TRBJ2-5; 8 bases are a match to TRBD1. After removal of 8 bases from V and 3 bases from J, the junction contained 17 bases not matched to a gene. Germline V CDR1 and CDR2: MNHEY, SMNVEV (reference sequence). The CDR3 length is 17 residues.

This chain links TRBV5-8 with TRBJ1-5, with 9 bases aligning to TRBD1. V dropped 4 bases and J dropped 9; count of bases not matched to a gene: 5. Per germline, CDR1 SGHTS and CDR2 YDEGEE. This CDR3 region has 13 residues. CDR3 sequence (DNA): TGTGCCAGCAGCCTGGGACAGGGAGGGCCCCAGCATTTT. This sequence encodes CASSLGQGGPQHF.

The chain combines TRBV6-5 with TRBJ1-2; 7 nucleotides align to TRBD1. The CDR3 has 13 amino acids. From germline, CDR1 is MNHEY and CDR2 SVGAGI. J lost 4 bases, V lost 5 bases, and 4 bases had no gene match. The CDR3: CASSKGQLYGYTF. CDR3 bases: TGTGCCAGCAGTAAGGGACAGCTCTATGGCTACACCTTC.

The chain links TRBV19 to TRBJ1-5; TRBD1 agrees at 8 bases. CDR3 length: 16 amino acids. Trimming cost V 3 bases and J 3 bases; bases outside gene matches: 7. Germline V CDR1 and CDR2: LNHDA, SQIVND (reference sequence). CDR3 sequence: CASSMGAGGVNQPQHF. In DNA, the CDR3 is TGTGCCAGTAGTATGGGCGCAGGGGGCGTCAATCAGCCCCAGCATTTT.

This clone was picked up one time. The sample contains more than one DNA sequence encoding this CDR3. The CDR3 region has the DNA TGTGCCAGCAGCCCAAGGACAGGGAACACTGAAGCTTTCTTT. It specifies CASSPRTGNTEAFF. The V and J genes are TRBV7-9 and TRBJ1-1, with 7 bases that match TRBD1. Germline V gene sequence: CDR1 SEHNR, CDR2 FQNEAQ (reference sequence). This CDR3 spans 14 amino acids. With 5 bases clipped from V and 1 base from J, the junction kept 4 bases outside the gene matches.

The chain uses TRBV12-3 or TRBV12-4 and TRBJ1-5; 7 nucleotides match TRBD1. CDR3 length: 13 amino acids. V shed 5 bases and J 7 bases; nucleotides not matched to a gene: 5. CDR3 bases: TGTGCCAGCAGTGACAGGGATGGACAGCCCCAGCATTTT. Translation: CASSDRDGQPQHF.